This TCR beta chain was sequenced during a study of blood T cells in healthy people across ages. Broader study findings: As naive T cell percentage varied, TCR beta diversity correlated strongly with it.

The use of a sample-barcoded 5' primer and a J-beta primer mix characterized a second PCR of roughly 6 to 11 cycles. TCRdb recomputed calls from the 5' RACE reads with MiXCR, one row per CDR3 protein. This sample has about 620,000 distinct CDR3 sequences, with over 40% found just once. Notes on this clonotype: Its specificity is unknown.

This CDR3 is 16 amino acids long. CDR1 and CDR2 from the germline V gene are SGHAT and FQDESV (reference sequence). V lost 5 bases, J lost 0 bases, and 14 bases lay in between. This chain uses TRBV11-1 with TRBJ2-1; tentative D call: TRBD2 (5 bases). Sequencing input: blood. The receptor was isolated from a woman aged 80 or over in good health. CDR3 nucleotide sequence: TGTGCCAGCAGCCCCCTTGTGGGGAGCTCCTACAATGAGCAGTTCTTC. Translation gives CASSPLVGSSYNEQFF.